The 18 T cell receptor beta chains below come from one sample, sequenced in a study of blood T cell repertoires in COVID-19. Sequencing was performed with immunoSEQ multiplex PCR; in TCRdb, only in-frame clones are kept and a portion is missing. Of roughly 230,000 clones listed, about nine tenths are singletons. What was sequenced was PBMCs or T cells enriched from blood (not recorded which). The receptors here all came from a woman aged 25 to 39 with acute COVID-19.

V and J are TRBV7-9 and TRBJ2-3, with D perhaps matching TRBD1 (6 bases). CDR1 and CDR2 (germline): SEHNR, FQNEAQ (reference sequence). Trimming removed 1 base from V and 1 base from J, with 9 bases in between. This CDR3 comprises 15 residues. The CDR3 is CASSLGRGGTDTQYF. DNA of the CDR3: TGTGCCAGCAGCTTAGGCAGGGGTGGCACAGATACGCAGTATTTT.

This clone was found a few times. The V and J genes are TRBV7-2 and TRBJ1-5, with TRBD1 identical over 9 bases. CDR1 and CDR2 (germline): SGHTA, FQGNSA. CDR3 size: 18 residues. V lost 1 base, J lost 7 bases, and 14 bases stayed unmatched. Here the CDR3 reads CASSLGRSPGQGGQPQHF. DNA of the CDR3: TGTGCCAGCAGCTTAGGTCGCTCGCCGGGACAGGGAGGACAGCCCCAGCATTTT.

This sequence joins TRBV7-6 and TRBJ1-2, with D perhaps matching TRBD1 (5 bases). The CDR3 consists of 15 residues. The V end lost 1 base, the J end lost 8 bases, and 17 bases lay between the germline ends. In germline, CDR1 is SGHVS, CDR2 FNYEAQ. The CDR3: CASSLVGRVVVGYTF. The DNA for the CDR3 is TGTGCCAGCAGCTTAGTAGGCAGGGTAGTGGTAGGCTACACCTTC.

This clone appeared once. The V and J genes are TRBV7-2 and TRBJ2-7; weak D call: TRBD1 (5 bases). Deletions cut 1 base from V and 3 bases from J, with 10 bases between. In germline, CDR1 is SGHTA, CDR2 FQGNSA. The CDR3 extends over 14 amino acids. CDR3 region: CASSLGGQGYEQYF. CDR3 nucleotides: TGTGCCAGCAGCTTAGGCGGACAAGGCTACGAGCAGTACTTC.

The rearrangement uses TRBV7-2 and TRBJ1-1, with D perhaps TRBD1 (5 bases). This CDR3 comprises 13 residues. V was shortened by 8 bases and J by 0 bases, with 10 bases between the two germline ends. Germline V lookup: CDR1 SGHTA, CDR2 FQGNSA. CDR3 residues: CASRRELNTEAFF. The CDR3 nucleotides read TGTGCCAGCCGCAGGGAATTGAACACTGAAGCTTTCTTT.

The chain joins TRBV2 to TRBJ2-5; D may be TRBD1 (5 bases). Germline loops: CDR1 SNHLY, CDR2 FYNNEI. Trimming cost V 6 bases and J 5 bases, with 19 bases left between them. There are 15 residues in the CDR3. Written as DNA, the CDR3 is TGTGCCAGCAGGGGTGGGGCAGGGCGATCCGAGACCCAGTACTTC. Translating gives CASRGGAGRSETQYF.

CDR3 nucleotide sequence: TGTGCCAGCAGCCCCTCGACAGGGTTTGATGGCTACACCTTC. It translates to CASSPSTGFDGYTF. The chain has TRBV7-2 and TRBJ1-2; the match to TRBD1 covers 7 bases. The CDR3 is 14 amino acids. Germline loops: CDR1 SGHTA, CDR2 FQGNSA. The V and J ends lost 5 bases and 6 bases, in that order; junction bases with no gene match: 9.

The chain combines TRBV24-1 with TRBJ2-1, with 9 nucleotides matching TRBD2. J lost 8 bases, V lost 5 bases, and 15 bases had no gene match. The CDR3 loop spans 17 amino acids. Germline assignment: CDR1 KGHDR and CDR2 SFDVKD. CDR3 bases: TGTGCCACCAGTGCCAATAAAGGGGTGGCTAGCGGGGATGAGCAGTTCTTC. This translates into CATSANKGVASGDEQFF.

The chain joins TRBV29-1 to TRBJ2-7; tentative D call: TRBD1 (5 bases). Germline V gene lookup returns CDR1 SQVTM and CDR2 ANQGSEA. The V gene lost 4 bases and the J gene lost 3 bases, with 13 bases spanning the gap. The CDR3 runs 13 residues. The CDR3 DNA sequence: TGCAGCGTTGTGCCTTGGGGCCTCTACGAGCAGTACTTC. It is translated as CSVVPWGLYEQYF.

This chain links TRBV27 with TRBJ1-1; the match to TRBD1 covers 8 bases. The CDR3 has 16 amino acids. Losses at the gene ends were 6 bases for V and 4 bases for J; bases not matched to a gene: 13. Per the germline V gene, CDR1 is MNHEY and CDR2 is SMNVEV (reference sequence). Here the CDR3 DNA reads TGTGCCAGCAGCATACAGGGGGTCATCCCAGCCACTGAAGCTTTCTTT. Residues: CASSIQGVIPATEAFF.

The chain recombines TRBV15 with TRBJ1-5; 8 bases are shared with TRBD1. CDR1 and CDR2 from the germline V gene are LNHNV and YYDKDF (reference sequence). The CDR3 extends over 14 amino acids. Trimming took 4 bases from V and 6 from J; bases not matched to a gene: 5. CDR3 sequence: CATSTGGAFQPQHF. The CDR3 nucleotides are TGTGCCACCAGCACAGGGGGCGCTTTTCAGCCCCAGCATTTT.

The chain uses TRBV15 and TRBJ2-1; TRBD2 agrees at 9 bases. Germline V gene data show CDR1 as LNHNV and CDR2 as YYDKDF (reference sequence). The CDR3 runs to 15 residues. The junction had 10 bases not matched to a gene; V was cut back by 5 bases and J by 8 bases. CDR3 sequence reads: CATSGYGLAIDEQFF. The CDR3 DNA is TGTGCCACCAGCGGTTATGGACTAGCGATCGATGAGCAGTTCTTC. The complete variable domain, with remaining parts taken from reference TRBV15 and TRBJ2-1, reads DAMVIQNPRYQVTQFGKPVTLSCSQTLNHNVMYWYQQKSSQAPKLLFHYYDKDFNNEADTPDNFQSRRPNTSFCFLDIRSPGLGDTAMYLCATSGYGLAIDEQFFGPGTRLTVL.

This clone was detected only once. The rearrangement joins TRBV6-5 to TRBJ2-7; possibly TRBD2 for D (7 bases). The germline V gene has CDR1 MNHEY and CDR2 SVGAGI. V lost 6 bases to trimming and J lost 2 bases, with 14 bases between them. The CDR3 loop spans 14 amino acids. The CDR3 region has the DNA TGTGCCAGCAGCGGGGGGCCAGGGACCTACGAGCAGTACTTC. Translation: CASSGGPGTYEQYF.

V gene TRBV5-1 combines with J gene TRBJ2-1; 8 bases line up with TRBD1. CDR1 and CDR2 (germline): SGHRS, YFSETQ. This CDR3 region has 14 residues. V gave up 6 bases and J gave up 7 bases; unmatched junction bases: 9. The chain's CDR3 is CASMKAGGFNEQFF. The CDR3 DNA reads as TGCGCCAGCATGAAGGCAGGGGGCTTTAATGAGCAGTTCTTC.

This clone was seen just once. The chain links TRBV6-2 or TRBV6-3 to TRBJ2-3; 9 bases line up with TRBD1. J gave up 5 bases and V 5 bases, and 11 bases lay outside the gene matches. Per germline, CDR1 MNHEY and CDR2 SVGEGT. CDR3 length equals 16 residues. CDR3 DNA: TGTGCCAGCAGTACTCCGGGACAGGGTTTTAGAGATACGCAGTATTTT. Its translation: CASSTPGQGFRDTQYF.

Here the CDR3 DNA reads TGTGCCAGCAGTCCATCGGGGACAGGTGGTAACACCATATATTTT. Encoded protein: CASSPSGTGGNTIYF. The chain combines TRBV6-6 with TRBJ1-3; TRBD1 matches 8 bases. Germline V lookup: CDR1 MNHNY, CDR2 SVGAGI (reference sequence). The J segment lost 7 bases and the V segment lost 5 bases, leaving 10 bases of the junction unmatched. The length of the CDR3 is 15 residues.

The chain recombines TRBV28 with TRBJ1-2, with no clear D. This CDR3 region has 14 residues. V was clipped by 4 bases and J by 4 bases, with 13 bases between them. Germline loops: CDR1 MDHEN, CDR2 SYDVKM. The CDR3 region has the DNA TGTGCCAGCAGTTGGTCCGGGAGCCTCTATGGCTACACCTTC. The encoded protein is CASSWSGSLYGYTF.

The V and J genes are TRBV5-1 and TRBJ2-3; perhaps TRBD2 as D (5 bases). CDR3 length equals 15 residues. Germline V gives CDR1 SGHRS, CDR2 YFSETQ. V lost 5 bases, J lost 0 bases, and 13 bases lay in between. CDR3 DNA: TGCGCCAGCAGTACGGGGATTCAAAGCACAGATACGCAGTATTTT. Encoded protein: CASSTGIQSTDTQYF.